Shown below are 27 T cell receptor beta chains from a single sample sequenced in a study of regulatory T cells in long-lasting Graves disease. iRepertoire HTBI primers and Arm-PCR of CDR3 regions built TCR beta libraries. In TCRdb, the multiplex PCR reads were re-called with MiXCR into one record per CDR3 protein. The table has fewer than 550,000 distinct CDR3 sequences, 15% to 20% seen once. Time point here: newly diagnosed GD, antithyroid drugs for less than 3 months. PBMC RNA was the source of the TCR library. This sample also belongs to another study, concerning T cells in Graves' hyperthyroidism and ophthalmopathy.

Specimen: peripheral blood mononuclear cells (PBMCs), collected at new diagnosis, from a patient treated with antithyroid drugs. These receptors all come from a woman aged 40 to 65 with Graves disease.

The V and J genes are TRBV20-1 and TRBJ1-1, with TRBD1 matching 7 bases. V lost 6 bases to trimming and J lost 1 base; unmatched junction nucleotides: 8. The CDR3 sequence is 14 residues long. Germline-derived CDR1 and CDR2 are DFQATT and SNEGSKA (reference sequence). The CDR3 is CSAQGGKKNTEAFF. DNA of the CDR3: TGCAGTGCCCAGGGGGGGAAAAAGAACACTGAAGCTTTCTTT.

The gene calls are TRBV6-5 and TRBJ1-2, with D perhaps TRBD1 (6 bases). The germline V gene encodes CDR1 MNHEY and CDR2 SVGAGI. V was cut by 4 bases and J by 5 bases, with 20 bases left in between. This CDR3 has 16 residues. The CDR3 region has the DNA TGTGCCAGCAGTTCCCCAATCTACAGGGCGGGGTATGGCTACACCTTC. Translating it yields CASSSPIYRAGYGYTF.

This clonotype was picked up many times. The chain combines TRBV6-1 with TRBJ1-4; 8 nucleotides line up with TRBD1. This CDR3 has 14 residues. V lost 7 bases and J lost 5; bases outside the gene matches: 6. Germline V gene lookup returns CDR1 MNHNS and CDR2 SASEGT. For the CDR3, the DNA is TGTGCCAGCACTGAGGACAGGGCAAATGAAAAACTGTTTTTT. Amino acids: CASTEDRANEKLFF.

This clonotype was seen more than once but under ten times. The V call is TRBV6-2 or TRBV6-3, the J call TRBJ1-1, with a possible D match to TRBD1 (5 bases). Germline CDR1 MNHEY, CDR2 SVGEGT. V was shortened by 6 bases and J by 0 bases, with 11 bases between the two germline ends. The CDR3 loop spans 14 amino acids. The CDR3 DNA reads as TGTGCCAGCAGGGCGGACATCTTGAACACTGAAGCTTTCTTT. Translated, it gives CASRADILNTEAFF.

This clonotype was seen more than once but under ten times. V and J are TRBV14 and TRBJ2-1, with 10 bases lining up with TRBD1. Germline-derived CDR1 and CDR2 are SGHDN and FVKESK. V shed 0 bases and J 8 bases; nucleotides not matched to a gene: 10. The CDR3 runs to 17 residues. Written as DNA, the CDR3 is TGTGCCAGCAGCCAAGATGAATGGGACAGGGGAATGCATGAGCAGTTCTTC. This sequence encodes CASSQDEWDRGMHEQFF.

The rearrangement uses TRBV2 and TRBJ1-3; perhaps TRBD1 as D (5 bases). The CDR3 runs to 12 residues. V was shortened by 10 bases and J by 4 bases, with 11 bases between the two germline ends. The germline gives CDR1 SNHLY, CDR2 FYNNEI. CDR3 protein: CAIPGGGNTIYF. CDR3 sequence (DNA): TGTGCCATCCCCGGGGGGGGAAACACCATATATTTT.

There are many counts of this clonotype. This CDR3 is CASSSSGGPDTQYF. Here the CDR3 DNA reads TGTGCCAGCAGCAGTAGCGGGGGCCCAGATACGCAGTATTTT. The V gene is TRBV7-9, the J gene TRBJ2-3; 9 nucleotides agree with TRBD2. This CDR3 contains 14 residues. The V gene end was trimmed by 5 bases and the J gene end by 4 bases; junction bases not matched to a gene: 4. Germline-derived CDR1 and CDR2 are SEHNR and FQNEAQ (reference sequence). The variable domain in full, with the rest retrieved from reference TRBV7-9 and TRBJ2-3, is DTGVSQNPRHKITKRGQNVTFRCDPISEHNRLYWYRQTLGQGPEFLTYFQNEAQLEKSRLLSDRFSAERPKGSFSTLEIQRTEQGDSAMYLCASSSSGGPDTQYFGPGTRLTVL.

This clonotype was seen at least ten times. The DNA of the CDR3 is TGTGCCAGCAGCTTCGGAGCCTACACTGAAGCTTTCTTT. It yields the protein CASSFGAYTEAFF. The chain has TRBV7-9 and TRBJ1-1, with D uncertain. The CDR3 totals 13 residues. Germline values: CDR1 SEHNR, CDR2 FQNEAQ (reference sequence). Trimming took 3 bases from V and 3 from J, leaving 8 bases between them.

Many counts were recorded for this clonotype. The gene calls are TRBV2 and TRBJ1-1; 10 bases are shared with TRBD1. J gave up 6 bases and V 10 bases, and 8 bases lay outside the gene matches. The CDR3 loop spans 13 amino acids. Germline CDR1 and CDR2: SNHLY and FYNNEI. The CDR3 nucleotides read TGTGCCAACCGGGACAGGGGAGGAGCTGAAGCTTTCTTT. Translation: CANRDRGGAEAFF. Together with reference TRBV2 and TRBJ1-1, the CDR3 gives the full variable domain: EPEVTQTPSHQVTQMGQEVILRCVPISNHLYFYWYRQILGQKVEFLVSFYNNEISEKSEIFDDQFSVERPDGSNFTLKIRSTKLEDSAMYFCANRDRGGAEAFFGQGTRLTVV.

Turning to this clonotype: A junction boundary mismatches the germline segment, possibly from a read error. The V call is TRBV12-3 or TRBV12-4, the J call TRBJ1-1; D gene ambiguous. CDR3 length: 11 amino acids. CDR3 sequence reads: CASSLNTEASF. The CDR3 DNA is TGTGCCAGCAGTCTAAACACTGAAGCTTCCTTT.

There are many counts of this clonotype. This sequence joins TRBV10-3 and TRBJ1-1; 7 nucleotides match TRBD1. Germline trimming cut 4 bases from V and 0 bases from J; bases unmatched to any gene: 8. CDR3 size: 16 residues. The germline CDR1 and CDR2 sequences are ENHRY and SYGVKD. The DNA of the CDR3 is TGTGCCATCAGTGGGCCGGGACAGAGATTGAACACTGAAGCTTTCTTT. Protein product: CAISGPGQRLNTEAFF.

This clonotype has a handful of counts. The chain combines TRBV12-3 or TRBV12-4 with TRBJ2-1; D is unresolved. Trimming removed 6 bases from V and 2 bases from J, with 17 bases in between. This CDR3 is built from 16 residues. CDR3 loop: CASSQVSPRTYNEQFF. The CDR3 nucleotides are TGTGCCAGCAGCCAAGTGAGCCCCAGGACCTACAATGAGCAGTTCTTC.

Ten or more counts support this clonotype. The chain couples TRBV3-1 to TRBJ1-2; the D gene is possibly TRBD1 (6 bases). This CDR3 spans 14 amino acids. Germline V gene sequence: CDR1 LGHDT, CDR2 YNNKEL (reference sequence). V lost 5 bases and J 0 bases, leaving 10 bases between the germline ends. CDR3 nucleotides: TGTGCCAGCAGCGGAGGGGGGACTAACTATGGCTACACCTTC. Translation: CASSGGGTNYGYTF.

As DNA, the CDR3 is TGTGCCAGTAGTATATTGGACGAGAGGATGCCAACTAATGAAAAACTGTTTTTT. Protein: CASSILDERMPTNEKLFF. V usage is TRBV19 and J usage is TRBJ1-4; no firm D call. Germline CDR1 and CDR2: LNHDA and SQIVND (reference sequence). Trimming shortened V by 2 bases and J by 0 bases, and 16 bases separated the two germline ends. The CDR3 is 18 amino acids.

This clonotype was found many times. The chain combines TRBV2 with TRBJ2-2; D possibly corresponds to TRBD1 (6 bases). CDR3 length: 15 residues. In germline, CDR1 is SNHLY, CDR2 FYNNEI. Trimming cost V 7 bases and J 6 bases, with 18 bases left between them. In DNA form, the CDR3 reads TGTGCCAGCACCGAAGTGGGGGCCCCGGCCGGGGAGCTGTTTTTT. It encodes CASTEVGAPAGELFF.

The chain uses TRBV6-1 and TRBJ2-7; 8 bases align to TRBD1. This CDR3 contains 15 residues. Germline-derived CDR1 and CDR2 are MNHNS and SASEGT. Germline trimming cut 4 bases from V and 2 bases from J; bases unmatched to any gene: 7. The CDR3 DNA reads TGTGCCAGCAGTGTGGCGACAGGGGAACCCTACGAGCAGTACTTC. It encodes CASSVATGEPYEQYF.

This clonotype came up a few times. The chain is built from TRBV4-1 and TRBJ2-2; a possible D gene is TRBD1 (6 bases). The CDR3 has 19 residues. The germline CDR1 and CDR2 sequences are MGHRA and YSYEKL. V dropped 3 bases and J dropped 2 bases, with 22 bases sitting between them. CDR3 sequence: CASSQGVGGPLGNTGELFF. In DNA form, the CDR3 reads TGCGCCAGCAGCCAGGGGGTTGGGGGCCCCCTTGGAAACACCGGGGAGCTGTTTTTT.

J is TRBJ2-1 and V is TRBV3-1; possible D gene TRBD1, 5 bases. V lost 7 bases and J lost 3, with 13 bases in between. The CDR3 length is 14 residues. Germline V gene lookup returns CDR1 LGHDT and CDR2 YNNKEL (reference sequence). The DNA for the CDR3 is TGTGCCAGCACTAGAGACAGCCTCTACAATGAGCAGTTCTTC. As protein: CASTRDSLYNEQFF.

At least ten counts were recorded for this clonotype. The chain employs TRBV30 and TRBJ2-7, with D perhaps being TRBD1 or TRBD2 (7 bases each). CDR1 and CDR2 (germline): GTSNPN, SVGIG (reference sequence). Trimming left V 8 bases short and J 2 bases short, with 16 bases between. This CDR3 comprises 13 residues. The CDR3 spells CAGEGAKTYEQYF. In nucleotides, the CDR3 is TGTGCCGGGGAGGGGGCTAAGACCTACGAGCAGTACTTC.

This clonotype was detected many times. The chain employs TRBV19 and TRBJ1-2, with D unclear. Germline V gene sequence: CDR1 LNHDA, CDR2 SQIVND (reference sequence). The CDR3 runs to 14 residues. The V end lost 1 base, the J end lost 2 bases, and 8 bases lay between the germline ends. CDR3 in amino acids: CASSIGPLNYGYTF. CDR3 in DNA: TGTGCCAGTAGTATAGGCCCATTGAACTATGGCTACACCTTC.

This clonotype was counted many times. The V call is TRBV27, the J call TRBJ2-1, with 7 bases matching TRBD1. Trimming at V came to 5 bases and at J to 6 bases, leaving 13 bases not matched to a gene. This CDR3 has 16 residues. Germline values: CDR1 MNHEY, CDR2 SMNVEV (reference sequence). CDR3 in amino acids: CASSTGGRGSGNEQFF. The CDR3 DNA reads TGTGCCAGCAGTACTGGGGGCAGGGGGTCAGGCAATGAGCAGTTCTTC.

This clonotype was seen at least ten times. The V call is TRBV6-5, the J call TRBJ1-3; 11 bases map to TRBD1. This CDR3 has 17 residues. Germline V gives CDR1 MNHEY, CDR2 SVGAGI. Trimming at V came to 2 bases and at J to 2 bases, leaving 5 bases not matched to a gene. CDR3 coding DNA: TGTGCCAGCAGTTACACCCCGGGACAGGGGGCTGGAAACACCATATATTTT. This encodes CASSYTPGQGAGNTIYF.

This clonotype was seen repeatedly, ten times or more. This chain uses TRBV4-1 with TRBJ2-3; the D gene is possibly TRBD1 (6 bases). The germline V and J ends were trimmed by 1 base and 4 bases, with 9 bases remaining between them. The CDR3 is 14 residues long. Germline loops: CDR1 MGHRA, CDR2 YSYEKL. As DNA, the CDR3 is TGCGCCAGCAGCCAAGTCAAGGGGGCAGATACGCAGTATTTT. It specifies CASSQVKGADTQYF.

The sample holds many counts of this clonotype. The chain combines TRBV11-2 with TRBJ2-3; weak D call: TRBD2 (7 bases). Trimming took 7 bases from V and 2 from J, leaving 16 bases between them. This CDR3 is 15 amino acids long. The V gene's germline CDR1 is SGHAT and CDR2 FQNNGV. The CDR3 reads CASTINRGATDTQYF. The CDR3 DNA sequence: TGTGCCAGCACTATAAATCGGGGGGCCACAGATACGCAGTATTTT.

This clonotype was seen more than once but under ten times. The chain has TRBV5-1 and TRBJ2-2; 8 positions match TRBD1. V dropped 0 bases and J dropped 7; count of bases not matched to a gene: 2. Germline loops: CDR1 SGHRS, CDR2 YFSETQ. The CDR3 sequence is 14 residues long. CDR3 sequence: CASSLDRGFGELFF. The CDR3 coding sequence is TGCGCCAGCAGCTTGGACAGGGGGTTCGGGGAGCTGTTTTTT.

This clonotype has just one count. A single base separates this from a much larger clone, so it may be a read error. Without the conserved terminal phenylalanine or tryptophan, this CDR3 likely stems from a read error. This chain uses TRBV12-3 or TRBV12-4 with TRBJ2-2; a possible D gene is TRBD1 (5 bases). The V gene lost 2 bases and the J gene lost 0 bases, with 7 bases spanning the gap. The CDR3 spans 15 residues. The CDR3 DNA sequence: TGTGCCAGCAGTTTAAGGACACCGAACACCGGGGAGCTGTTTTCT. Its translation is CASSLRTPNTGELFS.

This clonotype was counted ten times or more. The rearrangement links TRBV7-3 to TRBJ2-1; TRBD1 agrees at 7 bases. Germline values: CDR1 SGHTA, CDR2 FQGTGA. The length of the CDR3 is 16 residues. Germline trimming cut 2 bases from V and 4 bases from J; bases unmatched to any gene: 8. The CDR3, as DNA: TGTGCCAGCAGCTTACTACCGGGACAGCGTTACAATGAGCAGTTCTTC. Translating it yields CASSLLPGQRYNEQFF.